What follows is one T cell receptor (beta chain) and its context. Its antigen is not identified. The sample is drawn from a study of T cell responses to AZD1222 COVID-19 vaccine. Method: immunoSEQ multiplex PCR; TCRdb's copy keeps in-frame clones and lacks some. Of roughly 160,000 clones in the sample, 85% to 95% were seen once. Study-wide results and limits: Nearly half of spike-specific TCRs reportedly target unmutated variant regions.

This sequence originates from an adult in good health. The sequences come from peripheral blood, collected on day 0 of AZD1222 vaccination.

CDR3 in amino acids: CASSSGTGREQYF. CDR3 DNA: TGTGCCAGCAGTTCCGGGACAGGGCGCGAGCAGTACTTC. The chain joins TRBV12-3 or TRBV12-4 to TRBJ2-7, with TRBD1 identical over 9 bases. V shed 4 bases, J shed 6 bases, and the junction held 4 bases outside the gene matches. This CDR3 comprises 13 residues.